The sequence of this T cell receptor beta chain was determined in a study of blood T cell repertoires in COVID-19 (dated by TCRdb to the early 2020s). Context from the whole study: Samples covering the acute and convalescent phases of COVID-19 were provided by collaborators in the United States, Italy and Spain. Nearly every sample came with metadata listing a de-identified subject ID, COVID-19 status, age in years and sex. Samples were obtained from the ongoing ImmuneRACE study (first 160 participants) and from about 1,300 subjects provided by 6 global collaborators. A freely available public database, intended as a resource for researchers studying the immune response to SARS-CoV-2, is where the repertoires were released. Where HLA class I and class II types were available, the types were taken from metadata supplied by the sample provider, not from assay-based typing. Subjects who had been exposed to COVID-19, were actively infected with it, or had recovered from it provided the deeply sampled blood TCRbeta repertoires that made up the dataset. The material from the prospective study consisted of cDNA or gDNA derived from T cells, B-cell-depleted T cells, or PBMCs.

V lost 4 bases and J lost 0 bases; the stretch between them is 15 bases long. CDR1 KGHSH and CDR2 LQKENI were looked up in the germline V gene. The CDR3 sequence holds 16 residues, the cysteine and phenylalanine included. Kept here is only the CDR3 DNA, which spans 48 bases and is read in frame from base 1. About this clone itself: It lacks a known antigen. Base quality data are lacking; no much larger clone is found one base away.

Study-wide findings and limitations: How much clinical and demographic metadata was included differed by source and by participant, and the metadata was provided uncurated.

Collaborating institutions collected whole blood in K2EDTA tubes following their own protocols. Collaborator samples were shipped for TCRbeta analysis as frozen whole blood, isolated PBMCs, or DNA extracted from either sample type. TCRbeta CDR3 regions were amplified from genomic DNA using the immunoSEQ Assay, a bias-controlled multiplex PCR. Regarding the original processing steps: The number of nucleated cells in each sample was estimated from the amplification of reference gene primers within the assay. To quantify the absolute abundance of each unique TCRbeta CDR3 rearrangement, sequence reads were collapsed and filtered. For each sample, productive Simpson clonality was calculated by taking the square root of Simpson's diversity index across productive rearrangements. In TCRdb, the immuneACCESS table is reduced to in-frame sequences with V and J assigned. These tables do not hold every clone; where another copy was compared, an unresolved V gene accounts for under half, and the others remain unexplained. From that table come the V and J calls and clone size; the DNA was used to work out D and trimming. This sample comprises about 190,000 clones, around nine tenths of them detected only once. The top ten constitute roughly 4.7% of the sample.

Material: peripheral blood. This clonotype was sampled from a human donor in a cohort sampled during active COVID-19. The sequence joins TRBV18 to TRBJ1-1, with the D gene too uncertain to name. The CDR3: CASSRALNSMNTEAFF. The bases are TGTGCCAGCTCACGGGCGCTGAACTCGATGAACACTGAAGCTTTCTTT.